This T cell receptor beta chain was captured in a study of blood T cell repertoires in COVID-19. Turning to the study itself: The analysed material was cDNA or gDNA that came from T cells, B-cell-depleted T cells, or PBMCs.

Clones were read by immunoSEQ multiplex PCR, and TCRdb kept only the in-frame ones, dropping some. The sample contains approximately 55,000 clones, about four fifths of which appear only once. CDR1 is SGDLS and CDR2 is YYNGEE in the germline V gene. The CDR3 is made up of 16 amino acids. V trimming: 0 bases; J trimming: 4 bases; junction bases outside the gene matches: 4. The sequenced sample consisted of peripheral blood. The gene calls are TRBV9 and TRBJ2-3; 11 bases agree with TRBD2. This receptor was taken from a man under 40 with COVID-19, enrolled during active disease. The CDR3 is CASSVGIAGGSDTQYF. Written as DNA, the CDR3 is TGTGCCAGCAGCGTAGGAATAGCGGGAGGGTCAGATACGCAGTATTTT.